This TCR beta chain was identified during a study of human T cells and chemical hapten exposure. Indicated time point: patch test 1, 2 weeks after DPC sensitization. The treatment: therapeutic diphenylcyclopropenone sensitization with weekly scalp DPC. This CDR3 spans 14 amino acids. CDR1 and CDR2 from the germline V gene are LGHDT and YNNKEL (reference sequence). J gave up 4 bases and V 4 bases, and 3 bases lay outside the gene matches. TCRdb re-called the RACE reads through MiXCR, storing one row per CDR3 protein. The table lists about 100,000 distinct CDR3 sequences, 9.5% to 11% of them singletons.

The chain joins TRBV3-1 to TRBJ2-3, with 9 bases lining up with TRBD2. The sequencing used whole blood, collected in connection with sensitization to the hapten diphenylcyclopropenone (DPC). The receptor's source is a woman aged 40 to 50 with alopecia areata. Some clones in this sample may be carry-over from other donors' samples. The CDR3 DNA reads as TGTGCCAGCAGCCCGGGACTAGCATCAGATACGCAGTATTTT. Translating gives CASSPGLASDTQYF.